What follows are 25 T cell receptor beta chains derived from one specimen sequenced in a study of T cell repertoires in cytomegalovirus infection. A single record per CDR3 protein comes from TCRdb applying MiXCR to the reads. The data contain roughly 630,000 distinct CDR3 sequences, approximately 24% of them singletons. The sequenced sample consisted of CD8+ T cells from PBMCs. These receptors came from a human donor in good health (CMV status not recorded). Some clones in this sample may be carry-over from other donors' samples.

The chain is built from TRBV20-1 and TRBJ2-1; 8 nucleotides match TRBD2. The V segment lost 6 bases and the J segment 0 bases; nucleotides outside the gene matches: 16. Germline CDR1 reads DFQATT; CDR2 reads SNEGSKA (reference sequence). The CDR3 runs 18 residues. CDR3 in amino acids: CSAPLGGGRFSSYNEQFF. The CDR3 coding sequence is TGCAGTGCCCCGTTGGGCGGGGGGCGCTTTAGCTCCTACAATGAGCAGTTCTTC.

This clonotype came up many times. The chain combines TRBV7-9 with TRBJ2-2, with 10 bases aligning to TRBD1. J lost 5 bases, V lost 4 bases, and 13 bases had no gene match. The CDR3 has 18 residues. CDR1 and CDR2 from the germline V gene are SEHNR and FQNEAQ (reference sequence). The CDR3 loop reads CASSSTGGLKVGTGELFF. As DNA, the CDR3 is TGTGCCAGCAGCTCGACAGGGGGCCTGAAAGTTGGAACCGGGGAGCTGTTTTTT.

This chain uses TRBV6-8 with TRBJ2-3; D is ambiguous. Germline CDR1 reads MNHGY; CDR2 reads SAAAGT. The germline V and J ends were trimmed by 8 bases and 6 bases, with 18 bases remaining between them. This CDR3 spans 14 amino acids. CDR3 residues: CASQWGRGWDTQYF. In DNA, the CDR3 is TGTGCCAGCCAGTGGGGTAGAGGTTGGGATACGCAGTATTTT.

This clonotype was recorded a few times. The chain joins TRBV10-3 to TRBJ2-1; 7 bases fit TRBD2. The J segment lost 7 bases and the V segment lost 3 bases, leaving 15 bases of the junction unmatched. The germline V gene encodes CDR1 ENHRY and CDR2 SYGVKD. This CDR3 region has 17 residues. CDR3 in amino acids: CAISDPGTMGMGNEQFF. CDR3 nucleotide sequence: TGTGCCATCAGTGACCCCGGGACTATGGGAATGGGGAATGAGCAGTTCTTC.

This clonotype was counted between two and nine times. This sequence joins TRBV28 and TRBJ1-1; D perhaps matches TRBD1 (5 bases). The CDR3 has 14 amino acids. V was clipped by 7 bases and J by 0 bases, with 12 bases between them. The V gene's germline CDR1 is MDHEN and CDR2 SYDVKM. CDR3 protein: CASTYPGMNTEAFF. For the CDR3, the DNA is TGTGCCAGCACCTACCCAGGGATGAACACTGAAGCTTTCTTT.

The V and J genes are TRBV10-1 and TRBJ2-7; D may be TRBD2 (6 bases). CDR3 length: 17 amino acids. Germline V CDR1 and CDR2: WNHNN, SYGVQD (reference sequence). Trimming shortened V by 0 bases and J by 2 bases, and 17 bases separated the two germline ends. Here the CDR3 reads CASSESRSREPAYEQYF. DNA for the CDR3: TGCGCCAGCAGTGAGTCTAGGTCCCGGGAGCCAGCCTACGAGCAGTACTTC.

At least ten counts were recorded for this clonotype. The V and J genes are TRBV6-2 or TRBV6-3 and TRBJ2-3; possibly TRBD1 for D (6 bases). The CDR3 contains 16 residues. Germline V gene lookup returns CDR1 MNHEY and CDR2 SVGEGT. Trimming removed 6 bases at V and 4 bases at J, with 20 bases between. The DNA for the CDR3 is TGTGCCAGCAGCCCATTCGGGCAGGGGAGTGCAGATACGCAGTATTTT. It translates to CASSPFGQGSADTQYF.

In regard to this clonotype: A single base separates this from a much larger clone, so it may be a read error. The chain combines TRBV7-9 with TRBJ2-3, with D possibly TRBD2 on 5 matching bases. Trimming stripped 4 bases from V and 5 bases from J, with 16 bases between. This CDR3 is built from 15 residues. From germline, CDR1 is SEHNR and CDR2 FQNEAQ (reference sequence). The CDR3 protein is CASSSGLALVDTQYF. The CDR3 coding sequence is TGTGCCAGCAGCTCCGGGTTAGCGCTGGTAGATACGCAGTATTTT.

The chain links TRBV20-1 to TRBJ2-7; D might be TRBD2 (5 bases). The germline V and J ends were trimmed by 0 bases and 2 bases, with 11 bases remaining between them. CDR1 is DFQATT, CDR2 SNEGSKA, per germline (reference sequence). CDR3 length: 14 residues. The CDR3 spells CSARDTRETYEQYV. CDR3 coding DNA: TGCAGTGCTAGAGATACGAGGGAGACCTACGAGCAGTACGTC.

The chain links TRBV19 to TRBJ1-1; D call uncertain. V lost 0 bases, J lost 6 bases, and 17 bases lay in between. Germline CDR1 and CDR2: LNHDA and SQIVND (reference sequence). CDR3 size: 16 residues. The CDR3 region is CASSIDPPPTEAEAFF. CDR3 bases: TGTGCCAGTAGTATAGATCCTCCGCCCACCGAGGCTGAAGCTTTCTTT.

This clonotype was seen many times. This rearrangement joins TRBV7-6 to TRBJ2-5; 9 bases align to TRBD1. The CDR3 totals 18 residues. V lost 2 bases and J lost 5; bases outside the gene matches: 15. CDR1 and CDR2 (germline): SGHVS, FNYEAQ. The CDR3 region has the DNA TGTGCCAGCAGCTTAAGCTTCCGCGGACAGGGGCCGGTCGAGACCCAGTACTTC. This sequence encodes CASSLSFRGQGPVETQYF.

In regard to this clonotype: This clone may be a read error of a much larger clone one base away. The CDR3 is CANSPGQYLDTQYF. In DNA form, the CDR3 reads TGTGCCAACAGCCCCGGACAGTATTTGGATACGCAGTATTTT. The gene calls are TRBV7-6 and TRBJ2-3, with D perhaps TRBD1 (6 bases). Germline assignment: CDR1 SGHVS and CDR2 FNYEAQ. The length of the CDR3 is 14 residues.

This clonotype was counted only a few times. V and J are TRBV9 and TRBJ2-3; 10 bases line up with TRBD2. The CDR3 extends over 18 amino acids. Losses at the gene ends were 0 bases for V and 6 bases for J; bases not matched to a gene: 13. Per germline, CDR1 SGDLS and CDR2 YYNGEE. The DNA of the CDR3 is TGTGCCAGCAGCGTAGTTCCAATAGCGGGGGGTGGGGCCGATACGCAGTATTTT. It yields the protein CASSVVPIAGGGADTQYF.

This clonotype has more than one count but fewer than ten. The chain is built from TRBV29-1 and TRBJ2-1, with D perhaps TRBD2 (6 bases). V dropped 7 bases and J dropped 3 bases, with 13 bases sitting between them. This CDR3 contains 13 residues. Germline-derived CDR1 and CDR2 are SQVTM and ANQGSEA. DNA of the CDR3: TGCAGCGCCAGTAGCGGCTACTACAATGAGCAGTTCTTC. It codes for CSASSGYYNEQFF.

The chain combines TRBV7-4 with TRBJ2-5; D might be TRBD1 (6 bases). Trimming shortened V by 3 bases and J by 5 bases, and 16 bases separated the two germline ends. This CDR3 has 15 amino acids. Germline loops: CDR1 SGHVT, CDR2 SQSDAQ. The CDR3 sequence is CASSFGTGTLETQYF. The CDR3 region has the DNA TGTGCCAGCAGCTTCGGTACAGGGACGTTGGAGACCCAGTACTTC.

The chain joins TRBV27 to TRBJ2-2; D is possibly TRBD2 (6 bases). V gave up 8 bases and J gave up 7 bases, with 20 bases separating them. This CDR3 contains 15 residues. CDR1 is MNHEY and CDR2 is SMNVEV in the germline V gene (reference sequence). CDR3 amino acids: CASQRGVLGGGELFF. CDR3 nucleotides: TGTGCCAGCCAAAGAGGTGTATTGGGAGGCGGGGAGCTGTTTTTT.

This clonotype was seen a handful of times. This CDR3 reads CSARGSQSYEQYV. The CDR3 nucleotides read TGCAGTGCTAGGGGGTCGCAGAGTTACGAGCAGTACGTC. The chain carries TRBV20-1 and TRBJ2-7; D is uncertain. The CDR3 runs 13 residues. Germline CDR1 reads DFQATT; CDR2 reads SNEGSKA (reference sequence). Trimming removed 3 bases from V and 4 bases from J, with 13 bases in between.

A few counts support this clonotype. The chain carries TRBV4-1 and TRBJ1-6, with D perhaps TRBD1 (5 bases). The V gene's germline CDR1 is MGHRA and CDR2 YSYEKL. The CDR3 has 16 residues. Trimming stripped 4 bases from V and 7 bases from J, with 17 bases between. The CDR3 nucleotides read TGCGCCAGCAGCCCCGTCGTGGGGGGTTGGAATTCACCCCTCCACTTT. Protein sequence: CASSPVVGGWNSPLHF.

Only a few counts were recorded for this clonotype. The V call is TRBV5-6, the J call TRBJ1-1, with 7 nucleotides matching TRBD1. The CDR3 covers 12 residues. J was trimmed by 9 bases and V by 0 bases; bases with no gene match: 2. Germline CDR1 SGHDT, CDR2 YYEEEE. CDR3: CASSLVQGKAFF. DNA of the CDR3: TGTGCCAGCAGCTTGGTACAGGGGAAAGCTTTCTTT.

The J gene is TRBJ1-6, the V gene TRBV28; D possibly corresponds to TRBD1 (6 bases). Germline loops: CDR1 MDHEN, CDR2 SYDVKM. The V end lost 1 base, the J end lost 4 bases, and 11 bases lay between the germline ends. The CDR3 consists of 16 residues. The CDR3 nucleotides read TGTGCCAGCAGTTTATCACAGGGTACTTATAATTCACCCCTCCACTTT. This gives the protein CASSLSQGTYNSPLHF.

V is TRBV12-5 and J is TRBJ1-2, with TRBD1 matching over 8 bases. Looked up from germline, CDR1 is LGHNT and CDR2 is FRNRAP. The ends lost 1 base at V and 6 bases at J; junction bases unmatched: 4. This CDR3 is built from 14 residues. The CDR3 loop is CASGLADRGHGYTF. CDR3 DNA: TGTGCTAGTGGTTTGGCCGACAGGGGCCATGGCTACACCTTC.

This clonotype came up a few times. The V call is TRBV6-2 or TRBV6-3, the J call TRBJ2-7, with TRBD2 matching over 10 bases. Germline V CDR1 and CDR2: MNHEY, SVGEGT. V gave up 2 bases and J gave up 2 bases; unmatched junction bases: 6. The CDR3 has 16 residues. The CDR3, as DNA: TGTGCCAGCAGTTACCGGACTAGCGGTTCAGCCTACGAGCAGTACGTC. Amino acid sequence: CASSYRTSGSAYEQYV.

The table lists this clonotype with a few counts. The chain combines TRBV11-2 with TRBJ2-1, with D unclear. V shed 5 bases and J shed 6 bases, with 8 bases lying between them. CDR3 length: 12 amino acids. In germline, CDR1 is SGHAT, CDR2 FQNNGV. CDR3 nucleotides: TGTGCCAGCAGCCAAATACTCAATGAGCAGTTCTTC. Translated, it gives CASSQILNEQFF.

This clonotype was picked up one time. A much larger clone differs from this one at a single base, so this may be a read error. This rearrangement joins TRBV27 to TRBJ2-7; a possible D gene is TRBD2 (5 bases). Trimming left V 5 bases short and J 2 bases short, with 13 bases between. CDR1 and CDR2 from the germline V gene are MNHEY and SMNVEV (reference sequence). This CDR3 region has 14 residues. The CDR3 nucleotides are TGTGCCAGCAGTCTAGTGGGAGAAACCTACGAGCAGTACTTC. Its translation: CASSLVGETYEQYF.

This clonotype was observed a few times. The V call is TRBV19, the J call TRBJ2-1, with TRBD1 matching over 11 bases. Germline V gene lookup returns CDR1 LNHDA and CDR2 SQIVND (reference sequence). The CDR3 runs 14 residues. V lost 7 bases and J lost 5; bases outside the gene matches: 4. Here the CDR3 DNA reads TGTGCCAGTATCGGACAGGGGGCAAACAATGAGCAGTTCTTC. It codes for CASIGQGANNEQFF. Drawing the rest from reference TRBV19 and TRBJ2-1, the complete variable domain is DGGITQSPKYLFRKEGQNVTLSCEQNLNHDAMYWYRQDPGQGLRLIYYSQIVNDFQKGDIAEGYSVSREKKESFPLTVTSAQKNPTAFYLCASIGQGANNEQFFGPGTRLTVL.